Below, 3 T cell receptor beta chains from the same sample are listed, as sequenced in a study of T cells in Graves' hyperthyroidism and ophthalmopathy. TCR beta CDR3 region amplification was performed from RNA transcripts. Using the HTBI primer set, a first-round RT-PCR was run on the TCR CDR3. TCRdb analysed the multiplex PCR reads with MiXCR anew, one entry per CDR3 protein. The sample carries around 300,000 distinct CDR3 sequences, less than 30% recorded once. Sequencing was performed on blood. All receptors derive from a man in his forties or fifties with Graves' hyperthyroidism that later progressed to Graves' ophthalmopathy.

There are many counts of this clonotype. J is TRBJ2-2 and V is TRBV2, with D maybe TRBD2 (5 bases). CDR3 length: 15 amino acids. V lost 8 bases to trimming and J lost 1 base, with 14 bases between them. Germline CDR1 reads SNHLY; CDR2 reads FYNNEI. Here the CDR3 DNA reads TGTGCCAGCGCGTGGGAGCGCCAGAACACCGGGGAGCTGTTTTTT. As protein: CASAWERQNTGELFF.

Ten or more counts support this clonotype. CDR3: CSGLAGVNEQFF. The CDR3 DNA reads TGCAGCGGACTAGCGGGAGTCAATGAGCAGTTCTTC. The rearrangement links TRBV29-1 to TRBJ2-1, with 12 bases identical to TRBD2. The CDR3 sequence is 12 residues long. V was clipped by 7 bases and J by 6 bases; unmatched bases: 1. Germline V gene data show CDR1 as SQVTM and CDR2 as ANQGSEA.

The rearrangement joins TRBV30 to TRBJ2-7, with 7 bases fitting TRBD2. Germline V gene sequence: CDR1 GTSNPN, CDR2 SVGIG (reference sequence). With 1 base clipped from V and 2 bases from J, the junction kept 8 bases outside the gene matches. The CDR3 contains 15 residues. CDR3 sequence reads: CAWSDRAGVAYEQYF. The DNA of the CDR3 is TGTGCCTGGAGTGACCGCGCGGGAGTAGCCTACGAGCAGTACTTC.